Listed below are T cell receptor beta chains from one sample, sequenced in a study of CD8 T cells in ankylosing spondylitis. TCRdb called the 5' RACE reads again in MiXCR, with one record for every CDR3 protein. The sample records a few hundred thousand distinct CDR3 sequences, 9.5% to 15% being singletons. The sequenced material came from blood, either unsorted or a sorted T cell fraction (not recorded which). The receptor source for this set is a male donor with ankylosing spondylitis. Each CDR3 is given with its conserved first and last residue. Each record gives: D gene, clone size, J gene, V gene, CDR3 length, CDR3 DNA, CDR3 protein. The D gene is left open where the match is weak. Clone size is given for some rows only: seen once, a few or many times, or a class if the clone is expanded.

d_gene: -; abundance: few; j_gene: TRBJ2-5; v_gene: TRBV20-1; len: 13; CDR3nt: TGCAGTGCTAGAACAGTTTACCAAGAGACCCAGTACTTC; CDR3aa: CSARTVYQETQYF
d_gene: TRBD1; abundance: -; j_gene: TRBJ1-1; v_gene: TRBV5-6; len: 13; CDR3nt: TGTGCCAGCAGCCTAAAAGGGACAGGGTCAACTTTCTTT; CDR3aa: CASSLKGTGSTFF
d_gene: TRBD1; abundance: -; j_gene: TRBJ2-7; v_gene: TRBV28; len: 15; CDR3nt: TGTGCCAGCAGTTTCCCCAGGGACAGGGGGTACGAGCAGTACTTC; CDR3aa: CASSFPRDRGYEQYF
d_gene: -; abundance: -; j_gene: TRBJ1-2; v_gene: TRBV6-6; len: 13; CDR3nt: TGTGCCAGCAGTCAGACAGGAGCCGGTGGCTACACCTTC; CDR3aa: CASSQTGAGGYTF
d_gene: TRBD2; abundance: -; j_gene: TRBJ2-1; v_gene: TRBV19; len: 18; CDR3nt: TGTGCCAGTAGTATCAAGGGGACTAGCGGGTTCTCCTACAATGAGCAGTTCTTC; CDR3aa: CASSIKGTSGFSYNEQFF
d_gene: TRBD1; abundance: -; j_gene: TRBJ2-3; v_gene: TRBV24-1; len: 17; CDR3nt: TGTGCCACCAGTGTCCGGACAGGCCCTAGGCGGGCAGATACGCAGTATTTT; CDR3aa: CATSVRTGPRRADTQYF
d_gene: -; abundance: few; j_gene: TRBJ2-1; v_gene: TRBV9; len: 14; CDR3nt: TGTGCCAGCAGCGTAAGGGGTGGGGACAATGAGCAGTTCTTC; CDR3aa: CASSVRGGDNEQFF
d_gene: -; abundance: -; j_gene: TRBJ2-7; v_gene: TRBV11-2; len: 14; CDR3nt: TGTGCCAGCAGCTTAACCAATGAGATCGGCGAGCAGTACTTC; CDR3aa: CASSLTNEIGEQYF
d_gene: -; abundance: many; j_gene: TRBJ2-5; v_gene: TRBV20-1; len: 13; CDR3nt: TGCAGTGCTCCAGGACAGAGCCAAGAGACCCAGTACTTC; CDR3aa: CSAPGQSQETQYF
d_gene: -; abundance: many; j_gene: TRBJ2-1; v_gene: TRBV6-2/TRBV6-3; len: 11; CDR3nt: TGTGCCAGCAGCGCCGGGCCAGACGAGTTCTTC; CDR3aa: CASSAGPDEFF
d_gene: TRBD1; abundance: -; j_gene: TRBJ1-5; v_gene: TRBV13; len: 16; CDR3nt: TGTGCCAGCAGCTTAACAGGGGCAGGGGCAAATCAGCCCCAGCATTTT; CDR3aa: CASSLTGAGANQPQHF
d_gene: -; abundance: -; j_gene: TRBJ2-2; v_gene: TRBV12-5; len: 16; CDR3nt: TGTGCTAGTGGTTTGGTGATCGGGGGGAACACCGGGGAGCTGTTTTTT; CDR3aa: CASGLVIGGNTGELFF
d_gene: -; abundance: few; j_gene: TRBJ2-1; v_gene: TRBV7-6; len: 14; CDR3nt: TGTGCCAGCAGCTTAGTACAGGCCACGGATGAGCAGTTCTTC; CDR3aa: CASSLVQATDEQFF
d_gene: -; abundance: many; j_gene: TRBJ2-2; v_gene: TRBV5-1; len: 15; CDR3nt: TGCGCCAGCAGCTTACTAGCCCAGCACACCGGGGAGCTGTTTTTT; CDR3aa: CASSLLAQHTGELFF
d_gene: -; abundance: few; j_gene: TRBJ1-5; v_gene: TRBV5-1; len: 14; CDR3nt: TGCGCCAGCAGCTTGGGAGGGATTAATCAGCCCCAGCATTTT; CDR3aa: CASSLGGINQPQHF
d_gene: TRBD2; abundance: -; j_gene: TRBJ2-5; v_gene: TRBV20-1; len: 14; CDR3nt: TGCAGTGCCTCTAGACTAGCGGGAGAAGAGACCCAGTACTTC; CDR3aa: CSASRLAGEETQYF
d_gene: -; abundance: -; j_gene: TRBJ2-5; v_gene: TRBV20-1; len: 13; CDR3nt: TGCAGTGCTAGATCCGGGTACCAAGAGACCCAGTACTTC; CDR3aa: CSARSGYQETQYF
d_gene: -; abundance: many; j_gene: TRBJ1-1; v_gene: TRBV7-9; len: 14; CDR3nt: TGTGCCAGCAGCCTACGGGACGGTGCTTTCGGAGCTTTCTTT; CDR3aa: CASSLRDGAFGAFF
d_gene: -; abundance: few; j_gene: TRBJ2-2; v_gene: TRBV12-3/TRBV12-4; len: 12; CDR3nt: TGTGCCATCCAGGGAGACACCGGGGAGCTGTTTTTT; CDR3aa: CAIQGDTGELFF
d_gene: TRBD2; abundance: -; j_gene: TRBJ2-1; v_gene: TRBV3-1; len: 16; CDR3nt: TGTGCCAGCAGCCATCGACTAGCGAAATCCTACAATGAGCAGTTCTTC; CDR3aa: CASSHRLAKSYNEQFF
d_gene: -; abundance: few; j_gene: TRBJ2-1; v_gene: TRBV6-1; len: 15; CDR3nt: TGTGCCAGCAGTAGGATCTTCGATCTGGCCGTTGAGCAGTTCTTC; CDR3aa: CASSRIFDLAVEQFF
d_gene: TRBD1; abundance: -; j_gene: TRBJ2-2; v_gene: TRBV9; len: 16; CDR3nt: TGTGCCAGCAGCGTAAGATGGACAGGGAACACCGGGGAGCTGTTTTTT; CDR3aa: CASSVRWTGNTGELFF
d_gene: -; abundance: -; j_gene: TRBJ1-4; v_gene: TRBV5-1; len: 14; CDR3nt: TGCGCCAGCAGCTTGGGACAGAACAATGAAAAACTGTTTTTT; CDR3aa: CASSLGQNNEKLFF
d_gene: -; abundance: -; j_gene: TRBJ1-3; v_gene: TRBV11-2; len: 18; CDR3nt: TGTGCCAGCAGCTCGCGGGGTGGGGGGCCCCTTCCTGGAAACACCATATATTTT; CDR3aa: CASSSRGGGPLPGNTIYF
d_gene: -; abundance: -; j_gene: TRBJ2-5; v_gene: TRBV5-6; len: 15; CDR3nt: TGTGCCAGCAGCTTCTTGAAGGGGATCCAAGAGACCCAGTACTTC; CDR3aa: CASSFLKGIQETQYF
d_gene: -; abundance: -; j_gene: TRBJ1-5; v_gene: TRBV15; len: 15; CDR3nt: TGTGCCACCAGCAGTTCGTTGGGGTCCAATCAGCCCCAGCATTTT; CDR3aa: CATSSSLGSNQPQHF
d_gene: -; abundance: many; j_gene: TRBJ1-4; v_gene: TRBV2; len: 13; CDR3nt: TGTGCCAGCAGTGAACAGGTCGGGGAAAAACTGTTTTTT; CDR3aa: CASSEQVGEKLFF
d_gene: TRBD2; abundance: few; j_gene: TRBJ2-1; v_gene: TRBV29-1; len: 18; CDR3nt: TGCAGCGTTGAAGAGCGGTTTGGGGGACTAGCGGGGAACAATGAGCAGTTCTTC; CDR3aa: CSVEERFGGLAGNNEQFF
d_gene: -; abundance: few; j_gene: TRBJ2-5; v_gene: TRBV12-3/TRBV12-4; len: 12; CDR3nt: TGTGCCAGCAGCCCAACCGCCGAGACCCAGTACTTC; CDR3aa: CASSPTAETQYF
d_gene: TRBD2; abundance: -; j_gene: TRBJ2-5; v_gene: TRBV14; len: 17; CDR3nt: TGTGCCAGCAGCCCACATTCGTTAGCGGGAACTTTTGAGACCCAGTACTTC; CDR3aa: CASSPHSLAGTFETQYF
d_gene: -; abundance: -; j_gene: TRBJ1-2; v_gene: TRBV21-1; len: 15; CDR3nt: TGTGCCAGCAGCTCATGGCCCGGGGGGTCCTATGGCTACACCTTC; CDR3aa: CASSSWPGGSYGYTF
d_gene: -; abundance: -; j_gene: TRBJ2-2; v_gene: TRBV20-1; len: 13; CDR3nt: TGCAGTGGGAATAGGGGTAGCACCGGGGAGCTGTTTTTT; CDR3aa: CSGNRGSTGELFF
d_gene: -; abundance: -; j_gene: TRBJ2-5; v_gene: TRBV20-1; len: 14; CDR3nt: TGCAGTGCTAGTGACGCGTCGGGGACCGAGACCCGGTACTTC; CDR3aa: CSASDASGTETRYF
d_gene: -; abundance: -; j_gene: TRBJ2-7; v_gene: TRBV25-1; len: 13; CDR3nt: TGTGCCAGCAGCCGGGACCTTTCCCACGAGCAGTACTTC; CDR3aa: CASSRDLSHEQYF
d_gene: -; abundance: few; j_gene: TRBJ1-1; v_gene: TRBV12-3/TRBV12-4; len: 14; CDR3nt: TGTGCCAGCACTTCTCCCCCCCGGAACACTGAAGCTTTCTTT; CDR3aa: CASTSPPRNTEAFF
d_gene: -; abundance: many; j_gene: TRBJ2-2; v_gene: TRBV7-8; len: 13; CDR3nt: TGTGCCAGCAGCTTCTCCGGGGACGGGGAGCTGTTTTTT; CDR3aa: CASSFSGDGELFF
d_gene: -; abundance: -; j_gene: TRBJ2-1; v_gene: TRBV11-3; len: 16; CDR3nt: TGTGCCAGCAGCTTCTCCGCGGGGAGTCCCGAAAATGAGCAGTTCTTC; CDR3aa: CASSFSAGSPENEQFF
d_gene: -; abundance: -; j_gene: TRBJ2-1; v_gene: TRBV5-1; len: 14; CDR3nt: TGCGCCAGCAGCTTGACACAGTTTTACAATGAGCAGTTCTTC; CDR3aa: CASSLTQFYNEQFF
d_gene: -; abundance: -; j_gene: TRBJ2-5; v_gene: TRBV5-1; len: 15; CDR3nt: TGCGCCAGCAGCCTGACGGACAGGGAGGGGGAGACCCAGTACTTC; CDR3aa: CASSLTDREGETQYF
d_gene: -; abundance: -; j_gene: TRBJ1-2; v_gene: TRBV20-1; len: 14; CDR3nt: TGCAGTGCTAGTGGGCAGGGCAAGAGTGGTGGCTACACCTTC; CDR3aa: CSASGQGKSGGYTF
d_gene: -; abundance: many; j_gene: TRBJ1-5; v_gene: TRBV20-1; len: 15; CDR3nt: TGCAGTGCTAGAGCCCCTGGGGGGCGGGAGCAGCCCCAGCATTTT; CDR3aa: CSARAPGGREQPQHF
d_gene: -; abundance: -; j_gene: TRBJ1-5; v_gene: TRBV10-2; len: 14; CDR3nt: TGCGCCAGCAGTGATGGAAGGGGCCCTCGGCCCCAGCATTTT; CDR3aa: CASSDGRGPRPQHF
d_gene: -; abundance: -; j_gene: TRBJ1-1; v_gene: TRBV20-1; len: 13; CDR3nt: TGCAGTGCTAGACCCACAGGGATCACTGAAGCTTTCTTT; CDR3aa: CSARPTGITEAFF
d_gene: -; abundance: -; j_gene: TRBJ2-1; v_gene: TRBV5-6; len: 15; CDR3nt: TGTGCCAGCAGCTTCGTGGAAAATTCCTACAATGAGCAGTTCTTC; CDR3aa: CASSFVENSYNEQFF
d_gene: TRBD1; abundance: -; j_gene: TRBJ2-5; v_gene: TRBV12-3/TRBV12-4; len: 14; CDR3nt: TGTGCCAGCAGCCGGGACAGGGGGGAAGAGACCCAGTACTTC; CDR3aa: CASSRDRGEETQYF
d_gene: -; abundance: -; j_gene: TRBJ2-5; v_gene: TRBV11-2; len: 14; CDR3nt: TGTGCCAGCAGTTCGGACCTGTCGGTTGTGACCCAGTACTTC; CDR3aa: CASSSDLSVVTQYF
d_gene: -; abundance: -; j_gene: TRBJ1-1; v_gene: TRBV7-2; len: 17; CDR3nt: TGTGCCAGCAGGAAGTTTACAGGAGACTTAGGGGGCACTGAAGCTTTCTTT; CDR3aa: CASRKFTGDLGGTEAFF
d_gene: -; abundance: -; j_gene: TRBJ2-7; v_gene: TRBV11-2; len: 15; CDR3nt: TGTGCCAGCAGCTTAGAGGCCCCGCCGGGATACGAGCAGTACTTC; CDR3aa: CASSLEAPPGYEQYF
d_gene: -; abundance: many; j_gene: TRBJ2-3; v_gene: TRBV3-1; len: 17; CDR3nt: TGTGCCAGCAGCCAAGTCCCTGGAACCGGGAACACAGATACGCAGTATTTT; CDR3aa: CASSQVPGTGNTDTQYF
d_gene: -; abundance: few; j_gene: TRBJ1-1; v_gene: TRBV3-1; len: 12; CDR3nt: TGTGCCAGCAGGGACTTGGGCCAGGAAGCTTTCTTT; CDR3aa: CASRDLGQEAFF
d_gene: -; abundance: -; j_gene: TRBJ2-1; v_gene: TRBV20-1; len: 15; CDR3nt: TGCAGTGCTCCTCGACGGTCCCGCTCCTACAATGAGCAGTTCTTC; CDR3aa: CSAPRRSRSYNEQFF
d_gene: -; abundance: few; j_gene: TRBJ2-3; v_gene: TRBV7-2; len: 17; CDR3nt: TGTGCCAGCACCCTAGGGGCCGGGCGGGGTCTCACAGATACGCAGTATTTT; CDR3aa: CASTLGAGRGLTDTQYF
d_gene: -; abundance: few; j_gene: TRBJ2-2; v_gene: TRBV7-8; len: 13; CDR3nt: TGTGCCAGCAGCCAATCTAACACCGGGGAGCTGTTTTTT; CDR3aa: CASSQSNTGELFF
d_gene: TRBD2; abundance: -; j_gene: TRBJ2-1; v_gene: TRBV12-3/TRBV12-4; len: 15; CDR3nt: TGTGCCAGCCGGATGGGGCGGGGGACCTACAATGAGCAGTTCTTC; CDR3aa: CASRMGRGTYNEQFF
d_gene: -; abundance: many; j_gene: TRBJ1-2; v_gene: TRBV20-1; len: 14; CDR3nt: TGCAGTGCTAGGGAACGGTCTTACTATGGCGGCTACACCTTC; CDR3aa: CSARERSYYGGYTF